Detailed here is one T cell receptor beta chain. This clonotype was counted at least ten times. Its antigen has not been determined. Per-base qualities were not stored, and no clone one base away is much larger. V sheds 4 bases and J sheds 6 bases, leaving 13 bases between their ends. CDR1 LGHDT and CDR2 YNNKEL were looked up in the germline V gene (reference sequence). The CDR3 contains 14 residues, cysteine and phenylalanine counted. The sequence is cut down to CDR3 DNA, 42 bases in frame from base 1. Every patient had bone marrow sampled at the time of active disease. Ficoll-Hypaque density gradient centrifugation was used to isolate the bone marrow mononuclear cells. To remove myeloma plasma cells, the cells were labeled with CD138 magnetic microbeads on a MACS separator, and CD138-negative cells were then collected by negative selection. Flow cytometry with CD138 antibodies on an Attune NxT was used to check how pure the isolated cells were. Total RNA was extracted using TRIzol reagent and was quantified on a NanoDrop spectrophotometer. For each patient, paired RNA-seq and IR-seq were run on the CD138-negative bone marrow sample from that patient.

TCR libraries were built from about 420 ng RNA with the Immunoverse kit, using molecular barcoded adaptors covering alpha/delta and beta/gamma chains. The same RNA used for transcriptome sequencing was used for TCR library preparation. Sequencing of the TCR libraries was done on an Illumina HiSeq 4000 with 2 x 150 cycles. On the authors' methods: MiXCR aligned TCR reads to human V, D, J and C references and assembled the aligned reads into CDR3 clonotypes, with quality filtering and error correction included. Clonotype counts and gene usage diversity were analyzed with the tcR package in R. For inspection of raw mapping reads, RNA-seq reads were mapped by STAR aligner version 2.5.3a onto GRCh37 of the human genome. To test how sequencing depth affects detected clonotypes, IR-seq fastq files were randomly downsampled with Seqtk 1.3. The public reads were run again by TCRdb, first through fastp at Q25 and then through MiXCR, and only productive beta chains were kept. All rows with the same CDR3 protein become a single entry with the most common DNA and genes. TCRdb assigned the V and J calls; the authors' analysis was not used. For this sample the table gives some 120,000 distinct CDR3 sequences, of which 10% to 15% were detected only once. Jointly, the top ten make up 11% of the sample.

The source of the sample is a study of read filtering for tumor transcriptome and immune sequencing (dated by TCRdb to the early 2020s). As for the study more broadly: The cohort was composed of 16 to 20 male and 14 female patients, with a mean age of about 68 years and an age range of roughly 45 to 85. After DNase treatment, whole-transcriptome libraries were prepared using the TruSeq RNA Access Library Prep Kit. By revised international staging, eight or nine patients were R-ISS I, 16 were R-ISS II and about 7 were R-ISS III. TCR-region mapped reads per sample ranged from about 3.5 to 10.27 million with IR-seq versus only about 75 to 1,400 with RNA-seq. A main aim was a read-filtering strategy for immune repertoire data, specifically whether clonotypes supported by a single read should be removed. Using the same bone marrow samples, the study ran both targeted immune repertoire sequencing and bulk whole-transcriptome sequencing and then compared the TCR repertoires from each method. What the authors observed across the whole study: Compared with RNA-seq, IR-seq captured clonotypes at much greater depth and more reliably, and a smaller IR-seq throughput was enough to identify most of the shared clonotypes. The correlation between IR-seq and RNA-seq shared clonotype proportions was increased by removal of single-read clonotypes. The sorted CD138-negative fraction was a mixed bone marrow immune population, not purified T cells. Single-read clonotypes made up about four fifths of clonotypes but roughly 3.2% of total reads in IR-seq, and 70% to 75% of clonotypes and roughly 48% of reads in RNA-seq.

The specimen was a population of CD138-negative cells sorted from bone marrow. The cell subset or site tag for this specimen amounts to: bone marrow mononuclear cells depleted of CD138+ plasma/myeloma cells by negative magnetic selection. The chain joins TRBV3-1 to TRBJ2-1; TRBD1 might be the D gene, on 5 matching bases. This receptor was identified in a donor aged 40 or over with multiple myeloma. The bases are TGTGCCAGCAGCCGTAAATTTGGGGCCAATGAGCAGTTCTTC. Its protein reads: CASSRKFGANEQFF.